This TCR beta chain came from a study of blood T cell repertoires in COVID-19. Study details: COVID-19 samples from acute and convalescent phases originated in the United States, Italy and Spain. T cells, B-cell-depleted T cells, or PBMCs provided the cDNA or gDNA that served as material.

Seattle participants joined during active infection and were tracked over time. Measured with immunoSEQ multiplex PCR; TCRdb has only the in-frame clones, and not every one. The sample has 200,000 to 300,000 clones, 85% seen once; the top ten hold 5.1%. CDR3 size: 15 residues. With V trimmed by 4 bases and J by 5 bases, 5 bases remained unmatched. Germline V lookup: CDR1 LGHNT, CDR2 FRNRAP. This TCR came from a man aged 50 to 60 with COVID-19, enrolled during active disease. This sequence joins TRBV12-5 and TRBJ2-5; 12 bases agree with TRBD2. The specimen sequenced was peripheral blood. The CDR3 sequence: CASGSSGGAGETQYF. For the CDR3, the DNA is TGTGCTAGTGGTTCTAGCGGGGGGGCCGGTGAGACCCAGTACTTC.